These 25 T cell receptor beta chains were sequenced from one sample in a study of cytomegalovirus exposure and HLA in healthy donors. Sequenced by immunoSEQ multiplex PCR; TCRdb stores in-frame clones only, minus some. This sample carries about 200,000 clones, roughly 82% of them seen once, and the ten largest clones take under 15%. Sequences were obtained from PBMCs. These TCRs come from a woman in her 30s in good health and CMV-seropositive.

The chain uses TRBV27 and TRBJ2-7; 7 positions agree with TRBD1. The J segment lost 1 base and the V segment lost 4 bases, leaving 10 bases of the junction unmatched. CDR3 length: 16 amino acids. Per germline, CDR1 MNHEY and CDR2 SMNVEV (reference sequence). The CDR3 region has the DNA TGTGCCAGCAGTTCCCTCGGACAGGTTAGGTCCTACGAGCAGTACTTC. Translating it yields CASSSLGQVRSYEQYF.

The chain links TRBV4-1 to TRBJ2-7, with TRBD2 identical over 9 bases. Germline CDR1 MGHRA, CDR2 YSYEKL. This CDR3 comprises 16 residues. The trim removed 1 base at V and 1 base at J, leaving 5 bases unmatched. The CDR3 DNA sequence: TGCGCCAGCAGCCAAGTTGGCGGGAGGGTGTCCTACGAGCAGTACTTC. Translated: CASSQVGGRVSYEQYF.

The gene calls are TRBV6-5 and TRBJ2-2, with 7 bases matching TRBD1. The junction had 0 bases not matched to a gene; V was cut back by 6 bases and J by 8 bases. In germline, CDR1 is MNHEY, CDR2 SVGAGI. The CDR3 loop spans 11 amino acids. CDR3: CASSRGGELFF. Written as DNA, the CDR3 is TGTGCCAGCAGCAGGGGGGGGGAGCTGTTTTTT.

This clone was found once. The chain recombines TRBV7-3 with TRBJ2-1, with 7 positions matching TRBD2. Germline V gene lookup returns CDR1 SGHTA and CDR2 FQGTGA. Germline trimming cut 5 bases from V and 4 bases from J; bases unmatched to any gene: 20. The CDR3 is made up of 19 amino acids. CDR3 sequence reads: CASSPNRAGDSVGYNEQFF. The DNA of the CDR3 is TGTGCCAGCAGCCCGAACCGGGCGGGAGATTCGGTGGGTTACAATGAGCAGTTCTTC. The full variable domain, rest sourced from reference TRBV7-3 and TRBJ2-1, is GAGVSQTPSNKVTEKGKYVELRCDPISGHTALYWYRQSLGQGPEFLIYFQGTGAADDSGLPNDRFFAVRPEGSVSTLKIQRTERGDSAVYLCASSPNRAGDSVGYNEQFFGPGTRLTVL.

This chain uses TRBV5-1 with TRBJ1-1; 11 nucleotides align to TRBD1. Germline values: CDR1 SGHRS, CDR2 YFSETQ. V trimming: 2 bases; J trimming: 0 bases; junction bases outside the gene matches: 6. The CDR3 extends over 17 amino acids. Written as DNA, the CDR3 is TGCGCCAGCAGCTTCGGACAGGGGGCACCAATGAACACTGAAGCTTTCTTT. Its translation is CASSFGQGAPMNTEAFF.

This rearrangement joins TRBV2 to TRBJ2-7; TRBD2 might be the D (6 bases). The CDR3 runs 15 residues. In germline, CDR1 is SNHLY, CDR2 FYNNEI. The germline V and J ends were trimmed by 4 bases and 2 bases, with 15 bases remaining between them. CDR3 in DNA: TGTGCCAGCAGTGGAGAGTGGGGGAGGACCTACGAGCAGTACTTC. Encoded protein: CASSGEWGRTYEQYF.

The chain has TRBV5-4 and TRBJ1-1, with D maybe TRBD1 (5 bases). This CDR3 contains 13 residues. Germline-derived CDR1 and CDR2 are SGHNT and YYREEE (reference sequence). Trimming removed 1 base at V and 6 bases at J, with 10 bases between. The DNA for the CDR3 is TGTGCCAGCAGCTTGTCCAGGGATGCTGAAGCTTTCTTT. Translation: CASSLSRDAEAFF.

The chain is built from TRBV4-2 and TRBJ2-7; TRBD1 matches 12 bases. The V and J ends lost 3 bases and 1 base, in that order; junction bases with no gene match: 1. This CDR3 is 15 amino acids long. The germline V gene has CDR1 LGHNA and CDR2 YNFKEQ. The CDR3 sequence is CASSQGQGASYEQYF. CDR3 bases: TGTGCCAGCAGCCAGGGACAGGGGGCATCCTACGAGCAGTACTTC.

The J gene is TRBJ2-7, the V gene TRBV7-2; D uncertain. The V end was cut by 2 bases, the J end by 0 bases, with 14 bases between. CDR1 is SGHTA and CDR2 is FQGNSA in the germline V gene. CDR3 length equals 16 residues. This CDR3 is CASSLLPETSSYEQYF. The CDR3 DNA follows: TGTGCCAGCAGCTTATTACCGGAGACTTCCTCCTACGAGCAGTACTTC. Full variable domain (rest looked up from reference TRBV7-2 and TRBJ2-7): GAGVSQSPSNKVTEKGKDVELRCDPISGHTALYWYRQSLGQGLEFLIYFQGNSAPDKSGLPSDRFSAERTGGSVSTLTIQRTQQEDSAVYLCASSLLPETSSYEQYFGPGTRLTVT.

A note on this clone: Other DNA sequences in the sample encode the same CDR3. The chain recombines TRBV6-5 with TRBJ1-2; 9 positions agree with TRBD1. The germline V gene has CDR1 MNHEY and CDR2 SVGAGI. Trimming at V came to 5 bases and at J to 6 bases, leaving 1 base not matched to a gene. The CDR3 length is 12 residues. CDR3 coding DNA: TGTGCCAGCAGTAGGACAGGGGATGGCTACACCTTC. Its protein is CASSRTGDGYTF.

The chain employs TRBV7-9 and TRBJ2-4, with no clear D. Germline lookup yields CDR1 SEHNR and CDR2 FQNEAQ (reference sequence). CDR3 size: 14 residues. V was pared by 1 base and J by 10 bases, with 14 bases between. The CDR3 region has the DNA TGTGCCAGCAGCTTAGACAGCATTTTAGAGATTCAGTACTTC. As protein: CASSLDSILEIQYF.

In this sample, this clone turned up once. The chain recombines TRBV10-1 with TRBJ2-5; TRBD2 is a possible D gene (6 bases). Germline V gene lookup returns CDR1 WNHNN and CDR2 SYGVQD (reference sequence). Trimming shortened V by 5 bases and J by 4 bases, and 14 bases separated the two germline ends. The CDR3 length is 14 residues. CDR3 protein: CASSWRGDPETQYF. In nucleotides, the CDR3 is TGCGCCAGCAGTTGGAGGGGAGATCCAGAGACCCAGTACTTC.

The genes are TRBV13 and TRBJ2-2; the D is unclear. Trimming removed 5 bases from V and 1 base from J, with 11 bases in between. This CDR3 region has 15 residues. CDR1 is PRHDT, CDR2 FYEKMQ, per germline (reference sequence). CDR3 amino acids: CASSPTPQNTGELFF. The CDR3 nucleotides are TGTGCCAGCAGCCCTACTCCCCAGAACACCGGGGAGCTGTTTTTT.

The chain employs TRBV14 and TRBJ2-5; D may be TRBD1 (6 bases). CDR1 and CDR2 (germline): SGHDN, FVKESK. The CDR3 has 15 amino acids. Trimming took 4 bases from V and 0 from J, leaving 12 bases between them. CDR3 DNA sequence: TGTGCCAGCAGCCTTAGACAGGAATACCAAGAGACCCAGTACTTC. As protein: CASSLRQEYQETQYF.

V is TRBV27 and J is TRBJ1-1, with D possibly TRBD1 on 5 matching bases. V was clipped by 7 bases and J by 1 base, with 13 bases between them. CDR1 and CDR2 from the germline V gene are MNHEY and SMNVEV (reference sequence). CDR3 length: 14 amino acids. The CDR3 loop is CASKRRTQNTEAFF. CDR3 DNA sequence: TGTGCCAGCAAGCGACGGACACAGAACACTGAAGCTTTCTTT.

This rearrangement joins TRBV5-1 to TRBJ2-7, with D unresolved. Germline CDR1 reads SGHRS; CDR2 reads YFSETQ. Trimming removed 4 bases at V and 4 bases at J, with 12 bases between. There are 13 residues in the CDR3. The CDR3 region has the DNA TGCGCCAGCAGCCTGTCGGGTATGTACGAGCAGTACTTC. This translates into CASSLSGMYEQYF.

In DNA, the CDR3 is TGTGCCAGCAGCTTAGGGATAGCGAAAAATGGCTACACCTTC. Translation: CASSLGIAKNGYTF. This sequence joins TRBV7-2 and TRBJ1-2; D uncertain. Germline V gene data show CDR1 as SGHTA and CDR2 as FQGNSA. V lost 1 base and J lost 6, with 12 bases in between. The CDR3 runs to 14 residues.

This clone has more than one count but fewer than ten. The chain carries TRBV5-4 and TRBJ1-2, with D possibly matching TRBD1 (5 bases). The V and J ends lost 5 bases and 2 bases respectively, with 10 bases between them. Germline V gene sequence: CDR1 SGHNT, CDR2 YYREEE (reference sequence). CDR3 length equals 13 residues. The CDR3 DNA reads TGTGCCAGCAGGTCGGGACTAAACTATGGCTACACCTTC. Its protein product is CASRSGLNYGYTF.

The gene calls are TRBV6-1 and TRBJ1-5; D unresolved. CDR3 length: 13 amino acids. The V gene's germline CDR1 is MNHNS and CDR2 SASEGT. V shed 3 bases and J shed 6 bases, with 9 bases lying between them. In DNA, the CDR3 is TGTGCCAGCAGTGAGGCAGATATTCAGCCCCAGCATTTT. As protein: CASSEADIQPQHF.

The chain recombines TRBV30 with TRBJ2-1, with D possibly matching TRBD2 (6 bases). Per germline, CDR1 GTSNPN and CDR2 SVGIG (reference sequence). Trimming took off 5 bases at V and 7 bases at J, with 9 bases between the two ends. The CDR3 is 11 residues long. The CDR3 spells CAWGTRNEQFF. The CDR3, as DNA: TGTGCCTGGGGGACTCGAAATGAGCAGTTCTTC.

This chain uses TRBV7-6 with TRBJ2-3; D gene unclear. This CDR3 is 11 amino acids long. Trimming shortened V by 3 bases and J by 6 bases, and 4 bases separated the two germline ends. Germline V gene lookup returns CDR1 SGHVS and CDR2 FNYEAQ. The CDR3 sequence is CASSFGDTQYF. In nucleotides, the CDR3 is TGTGCCAGCAGCTTCGGGGATACGCAGTATTTT.

This chain links TRBV5-1 with TRBJ2-7, with D maybe TRBD2 (7 bases). The CDR3 sequence is 17 residues long. CDR1 and CDR2 (germline): SGHRS, YFSETQ. The V and J ends lost 0 bases and 2 bases respectively, with 18 bases between them. The CDR3 bases are TGCGCCAGCAGCTTGGCAGGCGCGGGGGCAGCCGCCTACGAGCAGTACTTC. Amino acids: CASSLAGAGAAAYEQYF.

The chain joins TRBV6-5 to TRBJ1-5, with 11 nucleotides matching TRBD1. The V gene end was trimmed by 8 bases and the J gene end by 2 bases; junction bases not matched to a gene: 5. The CDR3 sequence is 15 residues long. Germline-derived CDR1 and CDR2 are MNHEY and SVGAGI. The CDR3 bases are TGTGCCAGCGGGACAGGGGGTCACGGCAATCAGCCCCAGCATTTT. This codes for CASGTGGHGNQPQHF.

This chain connects TRBV7-8 to TRBJ1-1; 9 nucleotides line up with TRBD1. The CDR3 sequence is 13 residues long. The germline gives CDR1 SGHVS, CDR2 FQNEAQ. With 8 bases clipped from V and 5 bases from J, the junction kept 6 bases outside the gene matches. CDR3 sequence reads: CASGDRARTEAFF. DNA for the CDR3: TGTGCCAGCGGGGACAGGGCGAGGACTGAAGCTTTCTTT.

This rearrangement joins TRBV25-1 to TRBJ1-2; D not certain. CDR1 MGHDK and CDR2 SYGVNS come from the germline V gene. There are 13 residues in the CDR3. V gave up 3 bases and J gave up 4 bases, with 9 bases separating them. In nucleotides, the CDR3 is TGTGCCAGCAGTGAGGAGGGAGGCTATGGCTACACCTTC. This gives the protein CASSEEGGYGYTF.